This TCR beta chain was sequenced in a study of T cells after yellow fever vaccination. CDR3 size: 15 residues. Looked up from germline, CDR1 is SGHRS and CDR2 is YFSETQ. Trimming removed 4 bases at V and 10 bases at J, with 18 bases between. From the 5' RACE reads, TCRdb called clonotypes with MiXCR, one entry per CDR3 protein. The sample yields 300,000 to 400,000 distinct CDR3 sequences, 9.5% to 15% seen once. The chain uses TRBV5-1 and TRBJ1-6; D is uncertain. The sample consisted of CD4+ T cells sorted from PBMCs, taken 15 days after the yellow fever booster vaccination. This TCR was recovered from a man aged 18 to 35 who received the YFV17D yellow fever vaccine. CDR3 residues: CASSTQRTDGSPLHF. CDR3 DNA: TGCGCCAGCAGCACCCAAAGGACCGACGGGTCACCCCTCCACTTT.